Sequencing of this TCR beta chain was carried out in a study of CD8 T cells in seronegative destructive rheumatoid arthritis (TCRdb year 2020). Looking at the study overall: At the time of sampling, biological drugs were being given to most of the eight CND-RA patients. Researchers compared peripheral CD8+ TCRbeta repertoires from patients with CCP-negative destructive rheumatoid arthritis (CND-RA) against repertoires from newly diagnosed seropositive RA, seronegative RA and healthy controls. Comparison cohorts of seropositive RA, seronegative RA and healthy controls came from an earlier published TCRbeta dataset rather than new sequencing. What the work shows at the level of the full study, not this receptor alone: Without diagnostic samples, TCR repertoire differences may partly reflect poor disease control over the years rather than being present at onset. After adjustment for age, less diverse and more clonal CD8+ TCRbeta repertoires appeared to be present in CND-RA patients than in other RA subtypes. CND-RA repertoires showed more CMV-reactive and fewer influenza A-reactive CD8+ TCRbeta sequences than controls and other RA subtypes. The small size of the CND-RA cohort was acknowledged as a limitation of the study. No public clonotype enrichment survived Benjamini-Hochberg correction across the 117,399 clonotypes tested. A distinct set of enriched public clonotypes appeared to be carried by CND-RA patients, and this finding was interpreted by the authors as support for a separate disease subset.

Of note for this clone: Its antigen specificity is not known. Per-base qualities were not stored, and no clone one base away is much larger.

TCRbeta sequencing used genomic DNA from CD8+ cells, following the manufacturer's instructions. The immunoSEQ assay was used for TCRbeta sequencing, which was carried out at a genomics technology centre in Finland. The authors processed their data as follows. Clonotype tables generated by the immunoSEQ preprocessing pipeline were converted into VDJtools format, and non-productive clonotypes were filtered out. Samples with fewer than 10,000 reads were excluded, the remaining samples were subsampled to 10,000 reads, and most of the eight CND-RA samples were retained. Using the VDJtools CalcDiversityStats function on data subsampled to 10,000 reads, the Shannon-Wiener, Simpson and clonality indices were calculated. To infer antigen specificity, non-singleton TCRbeta clonotypes were hard-matched against VDJdb, meaning no mismatches were allowed. CDR3 sequences that differed by a single amino acid (Hamming distance 1) were grouped into clusters that potentially share antigen targets. Group enrichment of public clonotypes was tested with one-sided Fisher's exact tests after groups were resampled to six samples, with the procedure repeated ten times. TCRdb stores this immuneACCESS table with in-frame sequences only. Part of the clones is absent; in the studies checked, under half of the shortfall reflects unresolved V genes, and no reason is known for the rest. Clone size and V and J calls were adopted from that table, with D and trimming inferred from the DNA. The sample yields 13,000 or so clones; roughly four fifths were counted once. 27% of the sample goes to the ten largest clones.

The germline V gene provides CDR1 LGHNA and CDR2 YNFKEQ. Germline trimming amounts to 2 bases on V and 3 bases on J, with 4 as the count of junction bases outside the gene matches. The CDR3, from cysteine to phenylalanine, totals 16 residues. Only the CDR3 DNA stays, 48 bases, in frame from base 1. The CND-RA patients tested negative on the clinical CCP2 antibody test, and joint destruction in these patients kept progressing despite active therapy. All CND-RA patients were characterized by typical joint destruction in wrists and ankles and by failure of conventional anti-rheumatic therapy. Sampling of CND-RA patients was performed not at diagnosis but after long disease histories, which spanned decades in several cases. Fifty millilitres of EDTA-anticoagulated peripheral blood were collected from each patient. Peripheral blood mononuclear cells were isolated by Ficoll-Paque PLUS density gradient separation. AutoMACS magnetic bead positive selection was used to isolate CD8+ cells from fresh or cryopreserved PBMCs, and flow cytometry was used to check purity. Genomic DNA was extracted using Nucleospin Tissue or Tissue XS kits and then quantified on a Qubit 2.0 fluorometer.

The sample comprised CD8+ T cells from blood. The chain links TRBV4-2 with TRBJ2-3; the central 11 bases match TRBD2. This clonotype originated in a woman aged 30 to 50 with seronegative destructive rheumatoid arthritis. The sequenced DNA: TGTGCCAGCAGCCAATATAGCGGGGGGGGTACAGATACGCAGTATTTT. This sequence encodes CASSQYSGGGTDTQYF.